Presented here are 2 T cell receptor beta chains from one specimen sequenced in a study of shared T cell receptors in the human thymus. TCRdb keeps only in-frame clones here, not all; method: immunoSEQ multiplex PCR. The top ten clones hold more than 0.01% of a sample with 700,000 or so clones, around 85% of them seen once. Separately, the same data were catalogued under a study of human thymus T cells.

Sequenced material: thymocytes. These receptors were taken from a girl under three years old with a congenital heart defect.

This chain uses TRBV4-1 with TRBJ2-1; weak D call: TRBD2 (5 bases). Germline V lookup: CDR1 MGHRA, CDR2 YSYEKL. Deletions cut 1 base from V and 0 bases from J, with 7 bases between. The CDR3 sequence is 15 residues long. In DNA, the CDR3 is TGCGCCAGCAGCCAAGGCACTAGCTCCTACAATGAGCAGTTCTTC. Its protein product is CASSQGTSSYNEQFF.

This clone was detected a few times. The chain recombines TRBV10-2 with TRBJ1-2; weak D call: TRBD1 (6 bases). This CDR3 has 13 amino acids. With 7 bases removed from V and 6 bases from J, the gap between germline ends came to 15 bases. Per the germline V gene, CDR1 is WSHSY and CDR2 is SAAADI. As DNA, the CDR3 is TGCGCCAGCAAGGCAGGGGCGATTCATGGCTACACCTTC. It specifies CASKAGAIHGYTF.